A selection of T cell receptor beta chains follows, all from one sample in a study of patients and donors after allogeneic stem cell transplantation. TCRdb recomputed calls from the RT-PCR reads with MiXCR, one row per CDR3 protein. The sample yields about a million distinct CDR3 sequences, around 17% seen once. The source material was blood, either unsorted or a sorted T cell fraction (not recorded which). The receptors come from a human donor who was either an allogeneic HSCT recipient or a stem cell or donor lymphocyte infusion donor (not recorded which). It is not recorded whose cells these are; they may come from a transplant donor. Each CDR3 is given with its conserved first and last residue. The D gene is left open where the match is weak. The size of a clone is reported for some rows only, either as once, few or many, or as a class for expanded clones.

TRBJ1-1 TRBV7-9 NA NA TGTGCCAGCAGGACCGCCGGGTTGCCGAACACTGAAGCTTTCTTT CASRTAGLPNTEAFF
TRBJ1-3 TRBV15 TRBD1 many TGTGCCACCAGCAATCCGACAGGGGGAAACACCATATATTTT CATSNPTGGNTIYF
TRBJ2-5 TRBV7-2 TRBD1 NA TGTGCCAGCAGCGGCCGACAGGGGGCGCTTGAGACCCAGTACTTC CASSGRQGALETQYF
TRBJ2-7 TRBV20-1 NA few TGCAGTGCACAGGGAAGGGGCGAGCAGTACTTC CSAQGRGEQYF
TRBJ1-1 TRBV14 NA NA TGTGCCAGCAGCCGTGAACAGGGAAACACTGAAGCTTTCTTT CASSREQGNTEAFF
TRBJ1-5 TRBV12-3/TRBV12-4 NA NA TGTGCCAGCGGGTATAAGGAGCCCCAGCATTTT CASGYKEPQHF
TRBJ2-1 TRBV12-3/TRBV12-4 NA once TGTGCCAGCAGCTCGAGCGGGGTTAGACAGGATGAGCAGTTCTTC CASSSSGVRQDEQFF
TRBJ2-1 TRBV12-3/TRBV12-4 NA NA TGTGCCAGCAGTTTAGTAAGTGGCCGGGGGCGCAGGGAGAATGAGCAGTTCTTC CASSLVSGRGRRENEQFF
TRBJ1-2 TRBV3-1 NA few TGTGCCAGCAGCCAAGAGTCCCGTGGCTACACCTTC CASSQESRGYTF
TRBJ1-6 TRBV4-1 NA NA TGCGCCAGCAGCCAAGTTCGTCGGCCAAATTCACCCCTCCACTTT CASSQVRRPNSPLHF
TRBJ2-1 TRBV5-1 NA NA TGCGCCAGCAAAGGGGAGAATGAGCAGTTCTTC CASKGENEQFF
TRBJ1-2 TRBV9 NA few TGTGCCAGCAGCGCACGTGACAGAAGTAGCTATGGCTACACCTTC CASSARDRSSYGYTF
TRBJ2-1 TRBV10-3 TRBD2 few TGTGCCATCAGTGAGCGGACTAGCGGGGACCATGAGCAGTTCTTC CAISERTSGDHEQFF
TRBJ1-1 TRBV2 NA few TGTGCCAGCAAGCCAGGGGTCACTGAAGCTTTCTTT CASKPGVTEAFF
TRBJ2-7 TRBV29-1 NA NA TGCAGCGTTGCGGACAGAGCCTACGAGCAGTACTTC CSVADRAYEQYF
TRBJ1-4 TRBV7-2 NA NA TGTGCCAGCAGCTTAGACGCACGGGGACATGGCGAAAAACTGTTTTTT CASSLDARGHGEKLFF
TRBJ2-2 TRBV6-5 NA few TGTGCCAGCAGTTACGTAACAGCCGGGGAGCTGTTTTTT CASSYVTAGELFF
TRBJ2-7 TRBV28 TRBD2 NA TGTGCCAGCACGGTGGGGCGGGAGGAGCAGTACTTC CASTVGREEQYF
TRBJ1-1 TRBV4-3 TRBD1 NA TGCGCCAGCAGCCAAGCGACAGGGGGCTACACTGAAGCTTTCTTT CASSQATGGYTEAFF
TRBJ2-7 TRBV20-1 NA few TGCAGTGCTAGAGATCTTCGGAAAAAGGGGTCCTACGAGCAGTACTTC CSARDLRKKGSYEQYF
TRBJ2-6 TRBV4-2 NA few TGTGCCAGCAGTTTCAGGGGGGACTCTGGGGCCAACGTCCTGACTTTC CASSFRGDSGANVLTF
TRBJ2-1 TRBV9 NA few TGTGCCAGCAGCGTAGCGCAGGAGCAGTTCTTC CASSVAQEQFF
TRBJ2-7 TRBV6-5 NA NA TGTGCCAGCAGTTACTACGGGACGTCGTCCTACGAGCAGTACTTC CASSYYGTSSYEQYF
TRBJ2-1 TRBV27 NA few TGTGCCAGCAGTTCTATATACGAGTTGGACAGACAGTTCTTC CASSSIYELDRQFF
TRBJ2-1 TRBV5-1 NA NA TGCGCCAGCAGCTCGCACGGGTGGGATAATGAGCAGTTCTTC CASSSHGWDNEQFF
TRBJ1-6 TRBV20-1 NA NA TGCAGTGCGAGAAGGGACTTTATGATTTCACCCCTCCACTTT CSARRDFMISPLHF
TRBJ1-5 TRBV30 TRBD1 once TGTGCCTGGAGTCGAGGGGGCGCAGACCAGCCCCAGCATTTT CAWSRGGADQPQHF
TRBJ1-1 TRBV21-1 NA NA TGTGCCAGCAGCAAGTCGGGGGTGATGAACACTGAAGCTTTCTTT CASSKSGVMNTEAFF
TRBJ2-7 TRBV6-1 TRBD2 NA TGTGCCAGCAGTGGTAGACTAGCGGGAGTGGGGGAGCAGTACTTC CASSGRLAGVGEQYF